Each of the 26 T cell receptor beta chains below was sequenced from the same sample in a study of CD8+CD57+ T cells in acquired aplastic anemia. Sequenced patients had shown CD8+CD57+ cell expansion by flow cytometry. The TCR beta profiling, which covered VDJ combination and CDR3 sequence, was carried out using genomic DNA as the template. TCRdb independently ran MiXCR on the reads; one entry per CDR3 protein. Among under 250,000 distinct CDR3 sequences listed, approximately 45% were seen once. The specimen sequenced was sorted CD4+, CD8+, or CD8+CD57+ T cells (not recorded which) from PBMCs. The receptors were gathered from a human donor with aplastic anemia.

This clonotype showed up many times. This sequence joins TRBV24-1 and TRBJ1-1; D unresolved. Trimming pared 3 bases from V and 1 base from J, leaving 5 bases between. The CDR3 runs 13 residues. Per the germline V gene, CDR1 is KGHDR and CDR2 is SFDVKD. CDR3 coding DNA: TGTGCCACCAGTGATACTGAGAACACTGAAGCTTTCTTT. The encoded protein is CATSDTENTEAFF.

Turning to this clonotype: An end of the junction differs from the germline gene, which may be a read error. The chain has TRBV9 and TRBJ2-2; possible D gene TRBD2, 5 bases. Germline V gene sequence: CDR1 SGDLS, CDR2 YYNGEE. CDR3 length: 11 amino acids. CDR3 sequence: CASSVVGELLF. The DNA of the CDR3 is TGTGCCAGCAGCGTAGTCGGGGAGCTGCTTTTT. The variable domain in full, with the rest retrieved from reference TRBV9 and TRBJ2-2, is DSGVTQTPKHLITATGQRVTLRCSPRSGDLSVYWYQQSLDQGLQFLIQYYNGEERAKGNILERFSAQQFPDLHSELNLSSLELGDSALYFCASSVVGELLFGEGSRLTVL.

The V gene is TRBV12-3 or TRBV12-4, the J gene TRBJ2-1; perhaps TRBD2 as D (5 bases). Trimming stripped 8 bases from V and 7 bases from J, with 9 bases between. There are 11 residues in the CDR3. This CDR3 reads CASHRGNEQFF. The CDR3 DNA reads as TGTGCCAGCCATAGAGGGAATGAGCAGTTCTTC.

Ten or more counts support this clonotype. The chain uses TRBV7-7 and TRBJ2-7, with 8 bases fitting TRBD1. The germline V gene encodes CDR1 SSHAT and CDR2 FNYEAQ (reference sequence). This CDR3 contains 14 residues. The CDR3 bases are TGTGCTAACAGCTCCGGACAGGGATCCTACGAGCAGTACTTC. This encodes CANSSGQGSYEQYF.

V and J are TRBV4-3 and TRBJ2-4, with D possibly being TRBD2 (7 bases). CDR1 and CDR2 from the germline V gene are LGHNA and YSLEER. The V end lost 2 bases, the J end lost 6 bases, and 17 bases lay between the germline ends. This CDR3 is 16 amino acids long. The CDR3 nucleotides read TGCGCCAGCAGCCAAAGACCCCCAGGGGAGGGAAACATTCAGTACTTC. Translating gives CASSQRPPGEGNIQYF.

This chain joins TRBV7-2 and TRBJ1-5; D unresolved. V lost 5 bases, J lost 9 bases, and 11 bases lay in between. The CDR3 runs to 12 residues. CDR1 SGHTA and CDR2 FQGNSA come from the germline V gene. The CDR3 region has the DNA TGTGCCAGCAGCCTAGAGGATCGGCCCCAGCATTTT. Residues: CASSLEDRPQHF.

This clonotype was recorded many times. This chain joins TRBV7-2 and TRBJ1-1; tentative D call: TRBD1 (6 bases). V dropped 5 bases and J dropped 5 bases, with 15 bases sitting between them. Germline CDR1 is SGHTA and CDR2 is FQGNSA. This CDR3 comprises 14 residues. In nucleotides, the CDR3 is TGTGCCAGCAGCCCCTTAGGGGGTGGGACTGAAGCTTTCTTT. Encoded protein: CASSPLGGGTEAFF.

The table lists this clonotype with many counts. V gene TRBV6-5 combines with J gene TRBJ2-7, with 9 bases that match TRBD2. This CDR3 spans 15 amino acids. The germline V gene encodes CDR1 MNHEY and CDR2 SVGAGI. Losses at the gene ends were 4 bases for V and 2 bases for J; bases not matched to a gene: 6. DNA of the CDR3: TGTGCCAGCAGTTTCGGACTAGCGAGGCCCTACGAGCAGTACTTC. The encoded protein is CASSFGLARPYEQYF.

This sequence joins TRBV7-2 and TRBJ1-6; 9 bases match TRBD1. Germline V gives CDR1 SGHTA, CDR2 FQGNSA. With V trimmed by 4 bases and J by 8 bases, 6 bases remained unmatched. This CDR3 region has 15 residues. Here the CDR3 reads CASSYRDRVYSPLHF. The CDR3 DNA reads as TGTGCCAGCAGCTACCGGGACAGGGTGTATTCACCCCTCCACTTT.

The chain uses TRBV19 and TRBJ1-1; maybe TRBD1 (5 bases). V was pared by 1 base and J by 7 bases, with 10 bases between. CDR3 length: 13 residues. Per the germline V gene, CDR1 is LNHDA and CDR2 is SQIVND (reference sequence). The CDR3 coding sequence is TGTGCCAGTAGTATAGGAAGGGGCCTTGAAGCTTTCTTT. It encodes CASSIGRGLEAFF.

This clonotype was recorded once. The chain is built from TRBV19 and TRBJ2-5, with TRBD2 matching over 8 bases. CDR3 length: 14 amino acids. CDR1 LNHDA and CDR2 SQIVND come from the germline V gene (reference sequence). Losses at the gene ends were 1 base for V and 3 bases for J; bases not matched to a gene: 1. This CDR3 reads CASSIGGRKETQYF. The CDR3 DNA reads TGTGCCAGTAGTATAGGCGGGAGGAAAGAGACCCAGTACTTC.

This clonotype has ten or more counts. The V gene is TRBV9, the J gene TRBJ2-7, with D unclear. V was cut by 0 bases and J by 3 bases, with 16 bases left in between. Germline V gene sequence: CDR1 SGDLS, CDR2 YYNGEE. The CDR3 extends over 16 amino acids. Written as DNA, the CDR3 is TGTGCCAGCAGCGTAGTCGAAGTGGGCAGCTACTACGAGCAGTACTTC. This gives the protein CASSVVEVGSYYEQYF.

This chain uses TRBV30 with TRBJ1-4; TRBD1 might be the D (6 bases). The CDR3 is 13 residues long. The germline V gene encodes CDR1 GTSNPN and CDR2 SVGIG (reference sequence). V lost 8 bases, J lost 6 bases, and 16 bases lay in between. The DNA for the CDR3 is TGTGCCGGGACCTTCCACAGGGATGAAAAACTGTTTTTT. It translates to CAGTFHRDEKLFF.

This chain links TRBV19 with TRBJ2-6; no definite D call. The germline gives CDR1 LNHDA, CDR2 SQIVND (reference sequence). This CDR3 is 12 amino acids long. The DNA of the CDR3 is TGTGCTGGGAAATCTGGGGCCAACGTCCTGACTTTC. This translates into CAGKSGANVLTF.

This chain links TRBV10-3 with TRBJ2-7, with 8 positions matching TRBD1. Per germline, CDR1 ENHRY and CDR2 SYGVKD. The trim removed 5 bases at V and 4 bases at J, leaving 7 bases unmatched. This CDR3 comprises 14 residues. The CDR3 bases are TGTGCCATCAGTAGAGGACAGGGAATTTACGAGCAGTACTTC. It is translated as CAISRGQGIYEQYF.

V usage is TRBV6-1 and J usage is TRBJ2-7, with 7 positions matching TRBD2. With 5 bases clipped from V and 0 bases from J, the junction kept 10 bases outside the gene matches. The CDR3 has 16 residues. From germline, CDR1 is MNHNS and CDR2 SASEGT. CDR3 region: CASSYGTIGFSYEQYF. CDR3 sequence (DNA): TGTGCCAGCAGTTACGGGACTATCGGGTTCTCCTACGAGCAGTACTTC.

About this clonotype: One end of the junction varies from germline; a read error may be responsible. The chain recombines TRBV5-1 with TRBJ1-1; D might be TRBD1 (5 bases). Germline CDR1 SGHRS, CDR2 YFSETQ. This CDR3 has 14 amino acids. CDR3 DNA: TGTGCCAGCAGCTTGGGAGGGGAGGCCACTGAAGCTTTCTTT. This translates into CASSLGGEATEAFF.

About this clonotype itself: A single base separates this from a much larger clone, so it may be a read error. The missing conserved phenylalanine or tryptophan at the end of this CDR3 makes a read error likely. This chain uses TRBV7-8 with TRBJ1-6; no clear D. V shed 6 bases and J shed 9 bases, with 9 bases lying between them. The length of the CDR3 is 12 residues. Germline CDR1 SGHVS, CDR2 FQNEAQ. The CDR3 sequence: CASSARGSPLHS. CDR3 nucleotide sequence: TGTGCCAGCAGTGCACGCGGTTCACCCCTCCACTCT.

This chain joins TRBV19 and TRBJ1-1; D not certain. This CDR3 has 15 amino acids. CDR1 and CDR2 (germline): LNHDA, SQIVND (reference sequence). V lost 6 bases to trimming and J lost 2 bases, with 16 bases between them. CDR3: CASSLDRPSNTEAFF. For the CDR3, the DNA is TGTGCCAGTAGCCTCGATCGGCCGAGCAACACTGAAGCTTTCTTT.

The chain employs TRBV19 and TRBJ2-7; unclear D gene. From germline, CDR1 is LNHDA and CDR2 SQIVND (reference sequence). CDR3 size: 13 residues. V gave up 3 bases and J gave up 3 bases, with 9 bases separating them. The CDR3 here is CASSMAPGYEQYF. The CDR3 DNA follows: TGTGCCAGTAGTATGGCCCCGGGCTACGAGCAGTACTTC.

J is TRBJ2-7 and V is TRBV29-1, with D perhaps TRBD1 or TRBD2 (5 bases each). The V end was cut by 7 bases, the J end by 3 bases, with 16 bases between. CDR1 and CDR2 (germline): SQVTM, ANQGSEA. The CDR3 length is 13 residues. The CDR3 DNA reads TGCAGCGCCGGGGCGGGTCCCCACTACGAGCAGTACGTC. This encodes CSAGAGPHYEQYV.

This chain links TRBV7-2 with TRBJ2-7; perhaps TRBD1 as D (5 bases). Germline CDR1 is SGHTA and CDR2 is FQGNSA. Trimming removed 3 bases at V and 3 bases at J, with 15 bases between. This CDR3 has 15 amino acids. CDR3 sequence: CASSLNPGNIYEQYF. The CDR3 DNA sequence: TGTGCCAGCAGCTTGAATCCAGGGAACATCTACGAGCAGTACTTC.

The rearrangement joins TRBV24-1 to TRBJ2-1, with TRBD2 matching 7 bases. The CDR3 consists of 18 residues. CDR1 and CDR2 (germline): KGHDR, SFDVKD. With V trimmed by 0 bases and J by 3 bases, 10 bases remained unmatched. CDR3 DNA: TGTGCCACCAGTGATTTGTCGGGGAGGGTAGCGAGCTACAATGAGCAGTTCTTC. Its protein is CATSDLSGRVASYNEQFF.

At least ten counts were recorded for this clonotype. This chain uses TRBV5-6 with TRBJ2-5; 8 nucleotides align to TRBD1. Germline V gene lookup returns CDR1 SGHDT and CDR2 YYEEEE. V lost 4 bases, J lost 5 bases, and 13 bases stayed unmatched. The CDR3 consists of 16 residues. The CDR3 sequence: CASSIRTGWVSETQYF. CDR3 in DNA: TGTGCCAGCAGCATAAGGACAGGGTGGGTTTCGGAGACCCAGTACTTC.

This chain links TRBV7-3 with TRBJ2-7; D is tentatively TRBD1 or TRBD2 (5 bases each). The germline V and J ends were trimmed by 6 bases and 10 bases, with 16 bases remaining between them. The CDR3 has 12 residues. From germline, CDR1 is SGHTA and CDR2 FQGTGA. The CDR3 region has the DNA TGTGCCAGCAGTGTGAGGGGCGGACACCAGTACTTC. Translating gives CASSVRGGHQYF.

This clonotype was seen ten or more times. V is TRBV4-3 and J is TRBJ2-3; a possible D gene is TRBD1 (6 bases). The CDR3 has 14 residues. CDR1 LGHNA and CDR2 YSLEER come from the germline V gene. The V end lost 1 base, the J end lost 3 bases, and 8 bases lay between the germline ends. The CDR3 bases are TGCGCCAGCAGCCAAGTCGGACAGACAGATACGCAGTATTTT. Translating it yields CASSQVGQTDTQYF.